This T cell receptor beta chain was recorded in a study of T cells and copy number aberrations in small-cell lung cancer. Study-wide results and limits: About 79.9-97.7% of tumor T-cell clones appeared in only one region. Tumors with more copy number aberrations had lower T-cell density, richness, clonality.

Germline CDR1 SNHLY, CDR2 FYNNEI. The CDR3 is 12 residues long. V shed 10 bases, J shed 11 bases, and the junction held 13 bases outside the gene matches. Patients with resected limited-stage small-cell lung cancer, operated 2008 to 2020. Donors were all either smokers or heavy second-hand smokers. On this clone itself: Its antigen remains unknown.

This table comes from immunoSEQ multiplex PCR, and its TCRdb copy is limited to in-frame clones, with some not included. Among more than 5,000 clones, approximately 76% were seen once, and the ten largest hold 8.8%. The chain links TRBV2 to TRBJ1-1; TRBD1 agrees at 7 bases. Material: tumor tissue. The TCR was taken from a man aged 50-60 years with small cell lung cancer. The CDR3 is CAIPVPGRGAFF. CDR3 DNA: TGTGCCATTCCGGTCCCAGGCAGGGGGGCTTTCTTT.